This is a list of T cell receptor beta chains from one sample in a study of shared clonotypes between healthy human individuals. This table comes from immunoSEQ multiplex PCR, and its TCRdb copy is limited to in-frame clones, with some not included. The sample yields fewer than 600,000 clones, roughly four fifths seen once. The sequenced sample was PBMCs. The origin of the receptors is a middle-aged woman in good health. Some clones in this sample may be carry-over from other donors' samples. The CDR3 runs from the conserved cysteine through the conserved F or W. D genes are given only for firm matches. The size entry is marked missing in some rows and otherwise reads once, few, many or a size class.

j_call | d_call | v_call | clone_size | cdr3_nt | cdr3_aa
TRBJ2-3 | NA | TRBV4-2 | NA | TGTGCCAGCAGCCAAACAACGATAGGCCAGCGGAGCACAGATACGCAGTATTTT | CASSQTTIGQRSTDTQYF
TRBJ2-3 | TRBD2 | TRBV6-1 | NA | TGTGCCAGCAGTGAAATAGTCCTAGCGGGAGTAGGAACAGATACGCAGTATTTT | CASSEIVLAGVGTDTQYF
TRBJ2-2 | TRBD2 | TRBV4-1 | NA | TGCGCCAGCAGCCAAGACGTGGGACTAGCGGAATACACCGGGGAGCTGTTTTTT | CASSQDVGLAEYTGELFF
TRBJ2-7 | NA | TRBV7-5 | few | TGTGTCAGAAGCTTTCCGACTAGCGGGGATCTCTCCTACGAGCAGTACTTC | CVRSFPTSGDLSYEQYF
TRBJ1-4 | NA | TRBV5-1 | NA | TGCGCCAGCAGCTTGGTCTCAACAGCTAATGAAAAACTGTTTTTT | CASSLVSTANEKLFF
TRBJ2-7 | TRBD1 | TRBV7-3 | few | TGTGCCAGCAGTTCCGGGACAGGGGCTGGGGAGCAGTACTTC | CASSSGTGAGEQYF
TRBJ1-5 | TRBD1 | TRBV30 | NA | TGTGCCTGGAGCCGGACAGGAAATCAGCCCCAGCATTTT | CAWSRTGNQPQHF
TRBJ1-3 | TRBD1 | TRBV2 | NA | TGTGCCAGCAGAAGACAGGGCGGTGGAAACACCATATATTTT | CASRRQGGGNTIYF
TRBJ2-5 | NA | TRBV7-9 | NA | TGTGCCAGCAGCTTAGAATTTGGGGGGCCCCTCCAAGAGACCCAGTACTTC | CASSLEFGGPLQETQYF
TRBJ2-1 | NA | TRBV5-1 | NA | TGCGCCAGCAGCTTGGAAATGACAGGCATCGTGGATGAGCAGTTCTTC | CASSLEMTGIVDEQFF
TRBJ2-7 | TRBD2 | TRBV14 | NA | TGTGCCAGCAGCCAAGTAGCGGGAGGCGGGTACGAGCAGTACTTC | CASSQVAGGGYEQYF
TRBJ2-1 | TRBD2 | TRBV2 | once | TGTGCCAGCAGTGAGGGGGGAGAGGGAGGGCCGGACAATGAGCAGTTCTTC | CASSEGGEGGPDNEQFF
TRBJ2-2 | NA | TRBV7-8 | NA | TGTGCCAGCAGCTTAGTTGGCGGGGTTACCGGGGAGCTGTTTTTT | CASSLVGGVTGELFF
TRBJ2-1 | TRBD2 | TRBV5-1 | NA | TGCGCCAGCAGCTTAGGACTAGCGGGAAACAATGAGCAGTTCTTC | CASSLGLAGNNEQFF
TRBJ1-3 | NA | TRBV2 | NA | TGTGCCAGCAGTGAGCTCAGGGCGAGCTCTGGAAACACCATATATTTT | CASSELRASSGNTIYF
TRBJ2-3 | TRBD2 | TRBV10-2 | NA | TGCGCCAGCAGTTTTTCTAGCGGCAACTCAGATACGCAGTATTTT | CASSFSSGNSDTQYF
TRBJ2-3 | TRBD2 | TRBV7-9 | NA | TGTGCCAGCAGCGTGACTAGCGGGAGTCTAGATACGCAGTATTTT | CASSVTSGSLDTQYF
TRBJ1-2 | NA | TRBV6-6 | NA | TGTGCCAGCAGTTACGTGGGAAGCTATGGCTACACCTTC | CASSYVGSYGYTF
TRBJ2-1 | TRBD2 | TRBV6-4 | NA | TGTGCCAGCGCCCGGACTAGCGGGAGGAGGGGGGATGAGCAGTTCTTC | CASARTSGRRGDEQFF
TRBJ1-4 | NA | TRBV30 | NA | TGTGCCTGGAGTGTCTCTGTAGAAAAACTGTTTTTT | CAWSVSVEKLFF
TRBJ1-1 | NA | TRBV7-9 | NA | TGTGCCAGCAGCACCCGGGGGGGTGGCACTGAAGCTTTCTTT | CASSTRGGGTEAFF
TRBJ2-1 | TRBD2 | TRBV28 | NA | TGTGCCAGCAGTTTAAGCCGGCGACTAGCGGGAGGGGATTTTGAGTTCTTC | CASSLSRRLAGGDFEFF
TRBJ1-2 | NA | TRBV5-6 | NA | TGTGCCAGCAGCTTGAGGTTACAGGACGATCGTTATGGCTACACCTTC | CASSLRLQDDRYGYTF
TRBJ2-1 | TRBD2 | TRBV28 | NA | TGTGCCAGCAGTTTATCAGGGCTAGCGGGCCCCAATGAGCAGTTCTTC | CASSLSGLAGPNEQFF
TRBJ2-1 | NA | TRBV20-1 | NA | TGCAGTGCTAGTGCAATGCGGGAGCAGTTCTTC | CSASAMREQFF
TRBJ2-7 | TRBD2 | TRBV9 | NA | TGTGCCAGCAGCGTAGGACTAGCGCGGGAGCAGTACTTC | CASSVGLAREQYF
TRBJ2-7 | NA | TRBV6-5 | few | TGTGCCAGCAGTTACTCGGGAGCATCAAGCTCCTACGAGCAGTACTTC | CASSYSGASSSYEQYF
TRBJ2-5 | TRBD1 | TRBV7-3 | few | TGTGCCAGCAGCTCACGACAGGGCCGCGTCCAGTACTTC | CASSSRQGRVQYF
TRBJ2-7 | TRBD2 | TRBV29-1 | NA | TGCAGCGGGGGACTAGCGGGAACCTACGAGCAGTACTTC | CSGGLAGTYEQYF
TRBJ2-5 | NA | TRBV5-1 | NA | TGCGCCAGCAACTTACTGGGGCTTGAGACCCAGTACTTC | CASNLLGLETQYF
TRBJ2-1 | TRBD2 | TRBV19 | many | TGTGCCAGTAGCGCTAGGCCTAGCGGGGTCTCCTACAATGAGCAGTTCTTC | CASSARPSGVSYNEQFF
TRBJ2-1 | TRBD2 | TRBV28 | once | TGTGCCAGCAGTTTCTCCGGGGTTACGACTAGCGGGAGGCTCAATGAGCAGTTCTTC | CASSFSGVTTSGRLNEQFF
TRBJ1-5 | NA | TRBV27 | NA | TGTGCCAGCATGATACGGGGAGCTCGATATTTAGGTCAACATAGCAATCAGCCCCAGCATTTT | CASMIRGARYLGQHSNQPQHF
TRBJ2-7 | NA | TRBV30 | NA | TGTGCCTGGAGTGAAAATTGGGCCCTAGACGAGCAGTACTTC | CAWSENWALDEQYF
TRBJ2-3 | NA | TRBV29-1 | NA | TGCAGCGTCGGACGGGGAGAGGGAGATACGCAGTATTTT | CSVGRGEGDTQYF
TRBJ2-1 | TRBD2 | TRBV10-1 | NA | TGCGCCAGCAGCACTAGCGGGAGTACTGGTGAGCAGTTCTTC | CASSTSGSTGEQFF
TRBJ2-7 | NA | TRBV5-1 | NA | TGCGCCAGCAGCTTGGACACCTACGAGCAGTACTTC | CASSLDTYEQYF
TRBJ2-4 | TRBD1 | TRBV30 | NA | TGTGCCTGGAGGCTGACAGGGCAAAACATTCAGTACTTC | CAWRLTGQNIQYF
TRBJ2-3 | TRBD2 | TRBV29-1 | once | TGCAGCGTTGAAAGACCCACTAGCGGGAGGGGCCCAGATACGCAGTATTTT | CSVERPTSGRGPDTQYF
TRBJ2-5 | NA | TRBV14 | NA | TGTGCCAGCAGCCAAGCATCGACTAGAAGTGGGGAGACCCAGTACTTC | CASSQASTRSGETQYF
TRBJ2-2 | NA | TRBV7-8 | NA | TGTGCCAGCAGCTTATTGTCGGGGGTCGGTACCGGGGAGCTGTTTTTT | CASSLLSGVGTGELFF
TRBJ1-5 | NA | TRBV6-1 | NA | TGTGCCAGCAGTGCGACAGGTTACGATCAGCCCCAGCATTTT | CASSATGYDQPQHF
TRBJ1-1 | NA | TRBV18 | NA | TGTGCCAGCTCACCTTCCTACGGGCGACAAATCGGTAACACTGAAGCTTTCTTT | CASSPSYGRQIGNTEAFF
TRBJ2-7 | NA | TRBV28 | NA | TGTGCCAGCAGTTTATGGGACGAGCAGTACTTC | CASSLWDEQYF
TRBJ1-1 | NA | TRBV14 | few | TGTGCCAGCAGCCAAGAGCTCATGAACACTGAAGCTTTCTTT | CASSQELMNTEAFF
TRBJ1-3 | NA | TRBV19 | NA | TGTGCCAGTAGTATCGACATCTCTGGAAACACCATATATTTT | CASSIDISGNTIYF
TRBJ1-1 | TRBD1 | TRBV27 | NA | TGTGCCAGCATGACAGGGTTGACTGAAGCTTTCTTT | CASMTGLTEAFF
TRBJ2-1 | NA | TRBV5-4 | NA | TGTGCCAGCAGCATCGGGACTTTTATCCACCATGAGCAGTTCTTC | CASSIGTFIHHEQFF
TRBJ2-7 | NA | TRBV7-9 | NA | TGTGCCAGCAGCTTAACAGACTCCTACGAGCAGTACTTC | CASSLTDSYEQYF
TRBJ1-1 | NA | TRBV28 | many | TGTGCCAGCACCTTTTTGGTGAGCACTGAAGCTTTCTTT | CASTFLVSTEAFF
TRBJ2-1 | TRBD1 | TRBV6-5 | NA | TGTGCCAGCAGTCCCCGGGACAGGGAAGGCAATGAGCAGTTCTTC | CASSPRDREGNEQFF
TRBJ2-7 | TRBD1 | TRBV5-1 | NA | TGCGCCAGCAGCTTGGCCGGGACAGAAGAGCAGTACTTC | CASSLAGTEEQYF
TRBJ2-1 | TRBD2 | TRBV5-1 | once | TGCGCCAGCAGCAGAACCGGGACTAGCGCGAATGAGCAGTTCTTC | CASSRTGTSANEQFF
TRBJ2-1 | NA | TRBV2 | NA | TGTGCCAGCAGTGTACAGGACTATGAGCAGTTCTTC | CASSVQDYEQFF